This TCR beta chain was recorded in a study of identical twins. CDR3 length equals 13 residues. V lost 6 bases, J lost 3 bases, and 7 bases stayed unmatched. CDR1 SQVTM and CDR2 ANQGSEA come from the germline V gene. Healthy Caucasians were all of the donors. MiXCR, run by TCRdb on the 5' RACE reads, gives a single entry per CDR3 protein. Among some 630,000 distinct CDR3 sequences listed, 7.1% were seen once. General study findings and limits: Conclusions relied on cross-sectional statistical analysis, not following the same donors. While abundant cord blood beta clonotypes carried fewer insertions, memory repertoires showed no such pattern.

In its sample, this clonotype was seen many times. Its matching antigen is unknown. The sample was also linked to a second study, of yellow fever vaccine responses in identical twins. As reported in that work: Among the twins, the vaccine T cell response reportedly seemed partly convergent and partly personalized.

This sequence originates from a woman aged 18-30 years in good health. Sequenced: PBMCs. V and J are TRBV29-1 and TRBJ2-7; 8 bases agree with TRBD1. CDR3 region: CSVWTGLDYEQYF. DNA for the CDR3: TGCAGCGTCTGGACAGGGCTAGACTACGAGCAGTACTTC.